The clone carrying this T cell receptor beta chain was counted between two and nine times. What it binds is not known. The data were obtained in a study of vaccination and CD4 T cells after COVID-19. Whole-study findings and limits: A nonsignificant rise from roughly 22 to 38 was seen in the median number of SARS-CoV-2-reactive clonotypes.

CD4+ T cells that had been cultured provided DNA sequenced with the Oncomine TCR Beta short-read assay. Using the QIAamp micro DNA kit, genomic DNA was extracted from the CD4+ T cells that had been cultured. TCRdb passed the PCR reads through MiXCR, listing each CDR3 protein once. The data contain 9,300 or so distinct CDR3 sequences, about 47% of them seen just once; the ten biggest clones take up 39%. Treatment reported: approximately nine-day PBMC culture with coronavirus spike peptide pools or control peptides (ViraFEST assay). ViraFEST expanded antigen-specific T cells with peptide pools, then sequenced TCRs. Trimming removed 4 bases at V and 3 bases at J, with 4 bases between. CDR3 size: 12 residues. Germline V lookup: CDR1 LNHNV, CDR2 YYDKDF (reference sequence).

The chain is built from TRBV15 and TRBJ1-3; D is unresolved. The sequenced sample was CD4+ T cells from blood, cultured in vitro. This receptor was taken from a human donor who had recovered from COVID-19. The CDR3 DNA follows: TGTGCCACCAGCATCGATGGAAACACCATATATTTT. Protein product: CATSIDGNTIYF.